The 31 T cell receptor beta chains listed next were all sequenced from one sample in a study of pediatric ulcerative colitis. Data came from immunoSEQ multiplex PCR; TCRdb stores just in-frame clones and leaves some out. The profile shows about 60,000 clones, 85% to 90% of them singletons. Source material: blood. These receptors originate from a boy aged 5-17 years who was a control in a study of pediatric ulcerative colitis.

The chain is built from TRBV18 and TRBJ1-3, with TRBD1 as a possible D gene (5 bases). This CDR3 contains 16 residues. Trimming removed 1 base at V and 0 bases at J, with 10 bases between. Germline CDR1 KGHSH, CDR2 LQKENI. The CDR3 sequence: CASSPLAGNSGNTIYF. Here the CDR3 DNA reads TGTGCCAGCTCACCACTAGCAGGGAACTCTGGAAACACCATATATTTT.

The chain is built from TRBV10-3 and TRBJ2-1, with 8 bases that match TRBD1. Germline CDR1 ENHRY, CDR2 SYGVKD. The CDR3 is made up of 16 amino acids. Germline trimming cut 6 bases from V and 3 bases from J; bases unmatched to any gene: 10. The CDR3 region has the DNA TGTGCCATCAGAGGAACAGGGGGTGAGAACTACAATGAGCAGTTCTTC. This translates into CAIRGTGGENYNEQFF.

The genes are TRBV2 and TRBJ1-5, with D hard to call. This CDR3 is 12 amino acids long. Trimming removed 7 bases at V and 3 bases at J, with 7 bases between. The germline V gene encodes CDR1 SNHLY and CDR2 FYNNEI. CDR3 coding DNA: TGTGCCAGCAAAAGCCTCAATCAGCCCCAGCATTTT. Translating gives CASKSLNQPQHF.

This clone occurred a few times. The rearrangement links TRBV9 to TRBJ2-2, with D perhaps matching TRBD2 (5 bases). Germline CDR1 SGDLS, CDR2 YYNGEE. The CDR3 sequence is 12 residues long. Trimming cost V 7 bases and J 7 bases, with 11 bases left between them. The CDR3 here is CASGGYDGELFF. The CDR3 DNA reads TGTGCCAGCGGAGGATACGACGGGGAGCTGTTTTTT.

V usage is TRBV6-5 and J usage is TRBJ1-3; D is perhaps TRBD1 (6 bases). The germline V and J ends were trimmed by 5 bases and 3 bases, with 11 bases remaining between them. The CDR3 has 14 amino acids. The germline gives CDR1 MNHEY, CDR2 SVGAGI. CDR3 coding DNA: TGTGCCAGCAGTGCCGGACAGTTTGGAAACACCATATATTTT. This sequence encodes CASSAGQFGNTIYF.

The J gene is TRBJ1-1, the V gene TRBV29-1, with no clear D. Germline CDR1 is SQVTM and CDR2 is ANQGSEA. Between the trimmed V and J ends, which lost 3 bases and 1 base, there was a span of 6 bases. CDR3 length: 12 residues. The CDR3 loop is CSVDKGNTEAFF. In DNA, the CDR3 is TGCAGCGTTGATAAGGGGAACACTGAAGCTTTCTTT.

V is TRBV30 and J is TRBJ1-2; D is unresolved. The CDR3 is made up of 11 amino acids. CDR1 and CDR2 (germline): GTSNPN, SVGIG (reference sequence). Between the trimmed V and J ends, which lost 3 bases and 8 bases, there was a span of 10 bases. CDR3 protein: CAWRAARGYTF. In DNA, the CDR3 is TGTGCCTGGAGGGCCGCGCGGGGCTACACCTTC.

The chain recombines TRBV4-1 with TRBJ1-1; D perhaps matches TRBD1 (5 bases). Germline CDR1 is MGHRA and CDR2 is YSYEKL. V was shortened by 1 base and J by 6 bases, with 18 bases between the two germline ends. The CDR3 loop spans 16 amino acids. The CDR3 sequence: CASSQVVPPGGAEAFF. The CDR3 nucleotides are TGCGCCAGCAGCCAAGTGGTACCCCCGGGGGGGGCTGAAGCTTTCTTT.

The table lists this clone with a count of one. This CDR3 is CASHRGNIQYF. The DNA of the CDR3 is TGTGCCAGCCACAGGGGAAACATTCAGTACTTC. V and J are TRBV6-5 and TRBJ2-4, with 7 bases lining up with TRBD1. The CDR3 is 11 residues long. V was pared by 8 bases and J by 6 bases, with 1 base of the junction left unmatched. Germline V gene data show CDR1 as MNHEY and CDR2 as SVGAGI.

The genes are TRBV5-4 and TRBJ2-3; TRBD2 aligns across 14 bases. Germline V gene lookup returns CDR1 SGHNT and CDR2 YYREEE (reference sequence). V lost 4 bases, J lost 6 bases, and 10 bases stayed unmatched. This CDR3 spans 17 amino acids. CDR3 residues: CASSLWTSGGPSDTQYF. The CDR3 nucleotides are TGTGCCAGCAGCCTTTGGACTAGCGGGGGGCCTTCCGATACGCAGTATTTT.

V gene TRBV19 combines with J gene TRBJ2-3; D gene ambiguous. CDR1 and CDR2 (germline): LNHDA, SQIVND (reference sequence). This CDR3 comprises 14 residues. V lost 9 bases to trimming and J lost 2 bases, with 15 bases between them. This CDR3 reads CARTSRITTDTQYF. The CDR3 nucleotides are TGTGCCAGAACTTCCAGGATAACCACAGATACGCAGTATTTT. The whole variable domain, filled in from reference TRBV19 and TRBJ2-3, reads DGGITQSPKYLFRKEGQNVTLSCEQNLNHDAMYWYRQDPGQGLRLIYYSQIVNDFQKGDIAEGYSVSREKKESFPLTVTSAQKNPTAFYLCARTSRITTDTQYFGPGTRLTVL.

The chain links TRBV25-1 to TRBJ1-4, with TRBD1 matching over 8 bases. The CDR3 contains 14 residues. Germline CDR1 and CDR2: MGHDK and SYGVNS. V lost 4 bases, J lost 5 bases, and 3 bases stayed unmatched. The DNA for the CDR3 is TGTGCCAGCAGTGCTAGGACAGGGAATGAAAAACTGTTTTTT. Encoded protein: CASSARTGNEKLFF. Full variable domain (rest looked up from reference TRBV25-1 and TRBJ1-4): EADIYQTPRYLVIGTGKKITLECSQTMGHDKMYWYQQDPGMELHLIHYSYGVNSTEKGDLSSESTVSRIRTEHFPLTLESARPSHTSQYLCASSARTGNEKLFFGSGTQLSVL.

CDR3 in DNA: TGTGCCAGTAGTATGAGGGGTTCTGAAGCTTTCTTT. Translating gives CASSMRGSEAFF. V and J are TRBV19 and TRBJ1-1; D possibly corresponds to TRBD1 (5 bases). Per the germline V gene, CDR1 is LNHDA and CDR2 is SQIVND (reference sequence). The CDR3 sequence is 12 residues long. Trimming removed 3 bases at V and 6 bases at J, with 8 bases between.

V usage is TRBV28 and J usage is TRBJ2-7; D might be TRBD1 or TRBD2, each matching 5 bases. V gave up 6 bases and J gave up 3 bases, with 18 bases separating them. CDR3 length equals 15 residues. Germline assignment: CDR1 MDHEN and CDR2 SYDVKM. CDR3 coding DNA: TGTGCCAGCAGCCCCGGGACCACCATTCTCTACGAGCAGTACTTC. Amino acids: CASSPGTTILYEQYF.

Notes on this clone: The junction departs from the called germline gene at one end, perhaps through a read error. Other DNA sequences in this specimen translate into the identical CDR3. The J gene is TRBJ1-2, the V gene TRBV9, with TRBD1 as a possible D gene (5 bases). CDR1 and CDR2 (germline): SGDLS, YYNGEE. This CDR3 has 14 amino acids. The CDR3 bases are TGTGCCAGCAGCGTAGTTGGCTCCGCCTGGGGCTATACCTTC. Its translation: CASSVVGSAWGYTF.

The chain couples TRBV2 to TRBJ2-1, with D perhaps given as TRBD1 or TRBD2 (6 bases each). This CDR3 contains 13 residues. From germline, CDR1 is SNHLY and CDR2 FYNNEI. V lost 6 bases and J 5 bases, leaving 11 bases between the germline ends. CDR3 protein: CASRRDTDNEQFF. In DNA form, the CDR3 reads TGTGCCAGCAGGCGGGACACAGACAATGAGCAGTTCTTC.

The chain couples TRBV11-2 to TRBJ2-1; the D gene could be TRBD1 or TRBD2 (6 bases each). Germline values: CDR1 SGHAT, CDR2 FQNNGV. This CDR3 is 18 amino acids long. The ends were cut back, 4 bases at V and 2 bases at J, with 21 bases in the middle. CDR3 sequence reads: CASSSTSLTGFAYNEQFF. Written as DNA, the CDR3 is TGTGCCAGCAGCTCCACTAGCTTAACAGGGTTCGCCTACAATGAGCAGTTCTTC.

The V and J genes are TRBV23-1 and TRBJ2-7, with 9 bases identical to TRBD1. TRBV23-1 is placed among ORFs of uncertain function. The CDR3 loop spans 19 amino acids. V shed 0 bases and J 0 bases; nucleotides not matched to a gene: 12. CDR3 sequence: CASSQSHRGQKTSSYEQYF. In DNA, the CDR3 is TGCGCCAGCAGTCAATCGCACAGGGGGCAGAAAACTAGCTCCTACGAGCAGTACTTC.

The chain recombines TRBV7-2 with TRBJ1-3, with D uncertain. V was clipped by 1 base and J by 4 bases, with 11 bases between them. The germline gives CDR1 SGHTA, CDR2 FQGNSA. There are 15 residues in the CDR3. The CDR3 loop reads CASSLVGLNGNTIYF. For the CDR3, the DNA is TGTGCCAGCAGCTTAGTAGGACTGAACGGAAACACCATATATTTT.

J is TRBJ2-7 and V is TRBV7-9; perhaps TRBD2 as D (6 bases). CDR3 size: 14 residues. V shed 5 bases and J shed 3 bases, with 14 bases lying between them. Germline V CDR1 and CDR2: SEHNR, FQNEAQ (reference sequence). Here the CDR3 DNA reads TGTGCCAGCAGCCCGGGACTTCACCGCTACGAGCAGTACTTC. It is translated as CASSPGLHRYEQYF.

The genes are TRBV4-1 and TRBJ2-1; no definite D call. The V gene's germline CDR1 is MGHRA and CDR2 YSYEKL. Trimming left V 6 bases short and J 3 bases short, with 6 bases between. This CDR3 has 12 amino acids. The CDR3 is CASRSLYNEQFF. CDR3 in DNA: TGCGCCAGCAGGTCCCTCTACAATGAGCAGTTCTTC.

DNA for the CDR3: TGTGCCAGCAGTGCTTCAGTGACCTACGAGCAGTACTTC. Its protein product is CASSASVTYEQYF. V is TRBV27 and J is TRBJ2-7; unclear D gene. The germline gives CDR1 MNHEY, CDR2 SMNVEV (reference sequence). The CDR3 is 13 residues long. Trimming took off 5 bases at V and 2 bases at J, with 10 bases between the two ends.

The chain joins TRBV30 to TRBJ2-5, with a tentative D call TRBD1 (5 bases). Trimming removed 6 bases from V and 5 bases from J, with 28 bases in between. The CDR3 consists of 17 residues. Germline CDR1 is GTSNPN and CDR2 is SVGIG (reference sequence). DNA of the CDR3: TGTGCCTGCCATGAGGTGGGCCAGGGCCCCTCCCGGGAGACCCAGTACTTC. Translation: CACHEVGQGPSRETQYF. Filled out from reference TRBV30 and TRBJ2-5, the complete variable domain reads SQTIHQWPATLVQPVGSPLSLECTVEGTSNPNLYWYRQAAGRGLQLLFYSVGIGQISSEVPQNLSASRPQDRQFILSSKKLLLSDSGFYLCACHEVGQGPSRETQYFGPGTRLLVL.

This chain uses TRBV2 with TRBJ2-3; TRBD2 matches at 7 bases. This CDR3 region has 15 residues. The V and J ends lost 4 bases and 2 bases, in that order; junction bases with no gene match: 6. CDR1 is SNHLY and CDR2 is FYNNEI in the germline V gene. CDR3 coding DNA: TGTGCCAGCAGTGGACGAAGCGGGGCCACAGATACGCAGTATTTT. Translated, it gives CASSGRSGATDTQYF.

The CDR3, as DNA: TGTGCCAGCAGTTACTCAGGGACTAGCGGGGACTACGAGCAGTACTTC. Translating gives CASSYSGTSGDYEQYF. The chain links TRBV6-6 to TRBJ2-7, with 13 bases fitting TRBD2. Germline assignment: CDR1 MNHNY and CDR2 SVGAGI (reference sequence). This CDR3 has 16 amino acids. J lost 3 bases, V lost 0 bases, and 2 bases had no gene match.

This clone has just a few counts. The chain links TRBV14 to TRBJ1-2; TRBD1 matches 8 bases. The CDR3 is 14 amino acids. Germline V gives CDR1 SGHDN, CDR2 FVKESK. Trimming cost V 2 bases and J 3 bases; bases outside gene matches: 2. The CDR3 protein is CASSQRTGYYGYTF. CDR3 DNA sequence: TGTGCCAGCAGCCAAAGGACAGGGTACTATGGCTACACCTTC.

This clone showed up just once. The chain uses TRBV11-3 and TRBJ2-5, with D possibly matching TRBD1 (6 bases). This CDR3 region has 16 residues. V gave up 5 bases and J gave up 6 bases, with 22 bases separating them. CDR1 and CDR2 from the germline V gene are SGHNT and YENEEA. CDR3 protein: CASSPTTGTRRQTQYF. The CDR3, as DNA: TGTGCCAGCAGCCCAACGACAGGTACCCGGCGGCAGACCCAGTACTTC.

This clone was seen only once. The rearrangement uses TRBV4-2 and TRBJ2-2; 9 bases match TRBD1. The V segment lost 1 base and the J segment 5 bases; nucleotides outside the gene matches: 5. The CDR3 extends over 16 amino acids. Germline V gene lookup returns CDR1 LGHNA and CDR2 YNFKEQ. In nucleotides, the CDR3 is TGTGCCAGCAGCCAAGTAGGGGACAGGGATACCGGGGAGCTGTTTTTT. It codes for CASSQVGDRDTGELFF.

This chain joins TRBV11-2 and TRBJ1-1, with D unresolved. V lost 2 bases to trimming and J lost 0 bases, with 13 bases between them. CDR3 length: 16 residues. Germline V lookup: CDR1 SGHAT, CDR2 FQNNGV. In DNA form, the CDR3 reads TGTGCCAGCAGCTTAACAACGGTGACCGTGAACACTGAAGCTTTCTTT. Its protein is CASSLTTVTVNTEAFF.

The V call is TRBV10-3, the J call TRBJ1-3, with D tentatively TRBD1 (5 bases). Trimming removed 5 bases at V and 1 base at J, with 12 bases between. There are 15 residues in the CDR3. Per germline, CDR1 ENHRY and CDR2 SYGVKD. This chain's CDR3 is CAISRQSASGNTIYF. The CDR3 DNA sequence: TGTGCCATCAGTAGACAGAGTGCATCTGGAAACACCATATATTTT.

This clone appeared a single time. The chain joins TRBV27 to TRBJ2-3; D gene uncertain. V shed 3 bases and J shed 2 bases, with 9 bases lying between them. Germline values: CDR1 MNHEY, CDR2 SMNVEV (reference sequence). CDR3 size: 14 residues. CDR3 region: CASSFRRYTDTQYF. As DNA, the CDR3 is TGTGCCAGCAGTTTCCGAAGATACACAGATACGCAGTATTTT.